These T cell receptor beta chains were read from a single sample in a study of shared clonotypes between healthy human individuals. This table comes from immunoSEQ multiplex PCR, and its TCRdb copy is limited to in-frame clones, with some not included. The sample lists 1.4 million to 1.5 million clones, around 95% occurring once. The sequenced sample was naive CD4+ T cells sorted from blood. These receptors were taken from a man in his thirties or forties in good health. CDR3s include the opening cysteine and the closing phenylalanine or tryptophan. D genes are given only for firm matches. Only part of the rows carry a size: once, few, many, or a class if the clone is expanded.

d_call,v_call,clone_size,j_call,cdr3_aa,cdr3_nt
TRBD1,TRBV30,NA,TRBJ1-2,CAWSTPGQVNRGYGYTF,TGTGCCTGGAGTACCCCGGGACAGGTCAACCGAGGCTATGGCTACACCTTC
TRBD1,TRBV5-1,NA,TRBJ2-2,CASSRTGLPGTGELFF,TGCGCCAGCAGCAGGACAGGGCTCCCCGGCACCGGGGAGCTGTTTTTT
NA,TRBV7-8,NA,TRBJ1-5,CASSLERGQSGNQPQHF,TGTGCCAGCAGCTTAGAGAGAGGTCAATCAGGCAATCAGCCCCAGCATTTT
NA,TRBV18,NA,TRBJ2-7,CASSEQYEQYF,TGTGCCAGCTCAGAACAGTACGAGCAGTACTTC
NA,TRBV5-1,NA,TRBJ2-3,CASSTQIRDHTDTQYF,TGCGCCAGCAGTACACAAATCCGGGACCACACAGATACGCAGTATTTT
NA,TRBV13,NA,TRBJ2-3,CASSLETGARTDTQYF,TGTGCCAGCAGCTTGGAAACAGGAGCTCGCACAGATACGCAGTATTTT
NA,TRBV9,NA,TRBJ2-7,CASSALPSSGLRGEQYF,TGTGCCAGCAGCGCCCTTCCTTCATCGGGCCTCCGGGGCGAGCAGTACTTC
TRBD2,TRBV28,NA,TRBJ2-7,CASSFGDYDFYEQYF,TGTGCCAGCAGTTTTGGGGACTATGATTTCTACGAGCAGTACTTC
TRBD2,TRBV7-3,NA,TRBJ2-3,CASSFSGDDTQYF,TGTGCCAGCAGCTTTAGCGGGGACGATACGCAGTATTTT
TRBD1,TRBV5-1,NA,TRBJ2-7,CASSPSTGVYEQYF,TGCGCCAGCAGCCCGTCAACAGGGGTCTACGAGCAGTACTTC
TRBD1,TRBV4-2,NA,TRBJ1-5,CASSQTQGPSNQPQHF,TGTGCCAGCAGCCAAACACAGGGGCCGAGCAATCAGCCCCAGCATTTT
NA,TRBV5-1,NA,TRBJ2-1,CASSLDTSTSTEQFF,TGCGCCAGCAGCTTGGACACTAGTACGTCCACTGAGCAGTTCTTC
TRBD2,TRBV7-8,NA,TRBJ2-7,CASSLVLAGVSYEQYF,TGTGCCAGCAGCTTAGTCTTAGCGGGAGTCTCTTACGAGCAGTACTTC
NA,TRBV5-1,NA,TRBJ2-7,CASSLAGATYPYEQYF,TGCGCCAGCAGCTTGGCTGGGGCGACTTATCCCTACGAGCAGTACTTC
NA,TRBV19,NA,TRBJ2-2,CASSKPAGETGELFF,TGTGCCAGTAGCAAACCGGCCGGGGAGACCGGGGAGCTGTTTTTT
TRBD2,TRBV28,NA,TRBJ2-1,CASSLTSGRYNEQFF,TGTGCCAGCAGTTTGACTAGCGGGAGGTACAATGAGCAGTTCTTC
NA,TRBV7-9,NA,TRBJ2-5,CASSGGLSQETQYF,TGTGCCAGCAGCGGAGGACTGAGCCAAGAGACCCAGTACTTC
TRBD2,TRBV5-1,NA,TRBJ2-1,CASSSAAGGPPTSNEQFF,TGCGCCAGCAGCTCCGCCGCGGGAGGGCCTCCTACGTCCAATGAGCAGTTCTTC
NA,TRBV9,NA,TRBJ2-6,CASSVDGSGANVLTF,TGTGCCAGCAGCGTAGACGGGTCTGGGGCCAACGTCCTGACTTTC
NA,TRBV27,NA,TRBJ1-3,CASSFRVGNTIYF,TGTGCCAGCAGTTTTAGGGTTGGAAACACCATATATTTT
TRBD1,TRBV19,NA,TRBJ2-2,CASRTGEWANTGELFF,TGTGCCAGTAGGACAGGGGAGTGGGCGAACACCGGGGAGCTGTTTTTT
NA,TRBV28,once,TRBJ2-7,CASSLRQEQYF,TGTGCCAGCAGTTTACGACAGGAGCAGTACTTC
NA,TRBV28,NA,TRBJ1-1,CASSLTLTEAFF,TGTGCCAGCAGTTTGACGCTCACTGAAGCTTTCTTT
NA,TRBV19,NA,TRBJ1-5,CASSIELTGWSNQPQHF,TGTGCCAGTAGTATAGAATTGACAGGTTGGAGCAATCAGCCCCAGCATTTT
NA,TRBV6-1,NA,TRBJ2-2,CASRELGELFF,TGTGCCAGCAGGGAGCTTGGGGAGCTGTTTTTT
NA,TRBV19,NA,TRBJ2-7,CASSTSSPLTSYEQYF,TGTGCCAGTAGTACTTCGAGCCCACTCACCTCCTACGAGCAGTACTTC
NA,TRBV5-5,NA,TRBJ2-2,CASSELLGRASGELFF,TGTGCCAGCAGCGAACTACTGGGCAGGGCTTCCGGGGAGCTGTTTTTT
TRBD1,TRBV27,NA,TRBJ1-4,CASSLAGGGPTNEKLFF,TGTGCCAGCAGTTTAGCAGGGGGCGGACCAACTAATGAAAAACTGTTTTTT
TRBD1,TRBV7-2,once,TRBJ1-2,CASSSTPGQGSYGYTF,TGTGCCAGCAGTTCTACTCCGGGACAGGGCAGCTATGGCTACACCTTC
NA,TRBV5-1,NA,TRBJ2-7,CASSPAPAGLYEQYF,TGCGCCAGCAGCCCGGCTCCGGCAGGGCTATACGAGCAGTACTTC
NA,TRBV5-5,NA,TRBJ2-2,CASSLSSRGGGTGELFF,TGTGCCAGCAGCTTGTCGTCACGGGGAGGTGGTACCGGGGAGCTGTTTTTT
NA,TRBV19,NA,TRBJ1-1,CASSINEGTNTEAFF,TGTGCCAGTAGTATCAACGAAGGTACGAACACTGAAGCTTTCTTT
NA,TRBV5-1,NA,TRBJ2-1,CASSLGGSMGGDEQFF,TGCGCCAGCAGCTTGGGAGGTAGCATGGGGGGCGATGAGCAGTTCTTC
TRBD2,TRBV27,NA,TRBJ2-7,CASSRTSRLSEQYF,TGTGCCAGCAGCAGGACTAGCCGCCTCTCCGAGCAGTACTTC
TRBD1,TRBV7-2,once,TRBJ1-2,CASSRDRVGGYTF,TGTGCCAGCAGTAGAGACAGGGTGGGCGGCTACACCTTC
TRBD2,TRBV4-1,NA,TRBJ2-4,CASSQVGLAGVQAKNIQYF,TGCGCCAGCAGCCAAGTGGGACTAGCGGGAGTCCAAGCCAAAAACATTCAGTACTTC
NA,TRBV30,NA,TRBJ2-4,CAWSSEDIPMDF,TGTGCCTGGAGTTCCGAGGACATCCCCATGGACTTC
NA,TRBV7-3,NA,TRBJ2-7,CASSLHPTYEQYF,TGTGCCAGCAGCTTACATCCCACCTACGAGCAGTACTTC
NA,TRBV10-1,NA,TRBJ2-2,CASRAGNTGELFF,TGCGCCAGCAGGGCAGGGAACACCGGGGAGCTGTTTTTT
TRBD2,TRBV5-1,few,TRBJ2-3,CASSLGGLAGDTQYF,TGCGCCAGCAGCTTGGGGGGACTAGCGGGAGATACGCAGTATTTT
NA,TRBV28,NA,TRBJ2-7,CASSPGPYF,TGTGCCAGCAGTCCCGGGCCGTACTTC
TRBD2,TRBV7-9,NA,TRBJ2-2,CASSYPLGRANTGELFF,TGTGCCAGCAGCTATCCCTTGGGGAGGGCCAATACCGGGGAGCTGTTTTTT
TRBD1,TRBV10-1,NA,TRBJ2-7,CASSGSLGTVYEQYF,TGCGCCAGCAGTGGGAGCCTCGGGACAGTGTACGAGCAGTACTTC
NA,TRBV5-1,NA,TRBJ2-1,CASSFGSREYEQFF,TGCGCCAGCAGCTTCGGTAGCCGCGAGTATGAGCAGTTCTTC
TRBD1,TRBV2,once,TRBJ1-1,CASGPRGLNTEAFF,TGTGCCAGCGGCCCGAGGGGGCTGAACACTGAAGCTTTCTTT